Below are 27 T cell receptor beta chains sequenced from a single sample in a study of blood T cell repertoires in COVID-19. Sequenced by immunoSEQ multiplex PCR; TCRdb stores in-frame clones only, minus some. The sample includes 490,000 or so clones, 75% to 90% seen only once; the top ten take more than 7.5%. Sequenced material: PBMCs or T cells enriched from blood (not recorded which). The receptors shown here come from a woman aged 60 to 75 who had recovered from COVID-19.

J is TRBJ2-1 and V is TRBV5-6; D perhaps matches TRBD2 (5 bases). V lost 6 bases and J 6 bases, leaving 16 bases between the germline ends. Germline CDR1 SGHDT, CDR2 YYEEEE. CDR3 length: 14 residues. The CDR3 coding sequence is TGTGCCAGCACCACGGAGGCTAGTCGCAATGAGCAGTTCTTC. Its translation: CASTTEASRNEQFF.

This chain connects TRBV6-1 to TRBJ1-3; 8 nucleotides line up with TRBD1. The CDR3 length is 16 residues. The V and J ends lost 3 bases and 2 bases, in that order; junction bases with no gene match: 6. Germline loops: CDR1 MNHNS, CDR2 SASEGT. In DNA, the CDR3 is TGTGCCAGCAGTGATTCAGGGGGCCAACCTGGAAACACCATATATTTT. Protein product: CASSDSGGQPGNTIYF.

V gene TRBV13 combines with J gene TRBJ2-2, with TRBD2 matching 9 bases. CDR1 is PRHDT, CDR2 FYEKMQ, per germline (reference sequence). The CDR3 spans 16 residues. V gave up 5 bases and J gave up 3 bases; unmatched junction bases: 7. The CDR3 loop reads CASSRELAGHTGELFF. The CDR3 DNA reads TGTGCCAGCAGCCGGGAACTAGCGGGCCACACCGGGGAGCTGTTTTTT. Full variable domain (remainder filled in from reference TRBV13 and TRBJ2-2): AAGVIQSPRHLIKEKRETATLKCYPIPRHDTVYWYQQGPGQDPQFLISFYEKMQSDKGSIPDRFSAQQFSDYHSELNMSSLELGDSALYFCASSRELAGHTGELFFGEGSRLTVL.

V usage is TRBV6-1 and J usage is TRBJ2-5; D is uncertain. CDR1 and CDR2 (germline): MNHNS, SASEGT. The V gene lost 1 base and the J gene lost 9 bases, with 12 bases spanning the gap. The CDR3 extends over 13 amino acids. The CDR3 spells CASSEVPYSSQYF. DNA for the CDR3: TGTGCCAGCAGTGAAGTGCCTTACAGTTCCCAGTACTTC.

This clone showed up just a few times. The CDR3 DNA is TGTGCCAGCAGTCGTGACAGGGCCCTGAATCAGCCCCAGCATTTT. This translates into CASSRDRALNQPQHF. This sequence joins TRBV6-5 and TRBJ1-5, with TRBD1 matching over 7 bases. The CDR3 is 15 amino acids. V was clipped by 5 bases and J by 4 bases; unmatched bases: 8. Germline V lookup: CDR1 MNHEY, CDR2 SVGAGI.

J is TRBJ1-5 and V is TRBV5-1, with TRBD1 matching 9 bases. This CDR3 spans 13 amino acids. From germline, CDR1 is SGHRS and CDR2 YFSETQ. Losses at the gene ends were 4 bases for V and 7 bases for J; bases not matched to a gene: 3. CDR3 amino acids: CASSLTGGQPQHF. The DNA for the CDR3 is TGCGCCAGCAGCCTGACAGGGGGGCAGCCCCAGCATTTT.

V usage is TRBV29-1 and J usage is TRBJ1-1; D is undetermined. Germline V gene lookup returns CDR1 SQVTM and CDR2 ANQGSEA. This CDR3 has 11 amino acids. V lost 7 bases to trimming and J lost 4 bases, with 10 bases between them. CDR3 protein: CSARRGTEAFF. The CDR3, as DNA: TGCAGCGCCAGGCGGGGCACTGAAGCTTTCTTT.

J is TRBJ1-2 and V is TRBV24-1; the D is unclear. CDR1 is KGHDR, CDR2 SFDVKD, per germline. Trimming cost V 4 bases and J 4 bases, with 21 bases left between them. The CDR3 consists of 17 residues. CDR3 sequence reads: CATSDPSVGGIGYGYTF. CDR3 bases: TGTGCCACCAGTGACCCTTCCGTGGGAGGGATTGGCTATGGCTACACCTTC.

The genes are TRBV2 and TRBJ2-2; the match to TRBD1 covers 8 bases. This CDR3 spans 14 amino acids. The germline gives CDR1 SNHLY, CDR2 FYNNEI. V lost 5 bases to trimming and J lost 4 bases; unmatched junction nucleotides: 3. The CDR3 DNA follows: TGTGCCAGCAGTCGGACAGGGCCCACCGGGGAGCTGTTTTTT. It translates to CASSRTGPTGELFF. The full variable domain, completed using reference TRBV2 and TRBJ2-2, is EPEVTQTPSHQVTQMGQEVILRCVPISNHLYFYWYRQILGQKVEFLVSFYNNEISEKSEIFDDQFSVERPDGSNFTLKIRSTKLEDSAMYFCASSRTGPTGELFFGEGSRLTVL.

The genes are TRBV5-1 and TRBJ2-2; D ambiguous. The CDR3 length is 13 residues. V was trimmed by 10 bases and J by 5 bases, leaving 15 bases between them. Germline values: CDR1 SGHRS, CDR2 YFSETQ. CDR3 loop: CAGKQAETGELFF. CDR3 DNA: TGCGCCGGAAAGCAGGCCGAAACCGGGGAGCTGTTTTTT.

About this clone: The same CDR3 arises from other DNA sequences in this sample as well. The V gene is TRBV5-1, the J gene TRBJ2-1; 7 nucleotides match TRBD1. The CDR3 totals 15 residues. Germline assignment: CDR1 SGHRS and CDR2 YFSETQ. Trimming removed 4 bases from V and 2 bases from J; junction bases left unmatched: 6. The CDR3 here is CASSLDRPTYNEQFF. CDR3 sequence (DNA): TGCGCCAGCAGCCTGGACAGGCCTACCTACAATGAGCAGTTCTTC.

The V and J genes are TRBV20-1 and TRBJ1-1, with a tentative D call TRBD1 (6 bases). The CDR3 totals 11 residues. The germline CDR1 and CDR2 sequences are DFQATT and SNEGSKA (reference sequence). The ends were cut back, 4 bases at V and 4 bases at J, with 7 bases in the middle. DNA for the CDR3: TGCAGTGCTAAAGGGGGCACTGAAGCTTTCTTT. This gives the protein CSAKGGTEAFF.

In the case of this clone: Additional DNA sequences in this sample encode the identical CDR3. The V call is TRBV3-1 (or the pseudogene TRBV3-2), the J call TRBJ2-3; 11 nucleotides agree with TRBD1. Germline CDR1 reads LGHDT; CDR2 reads YNNKEL (reference sequence). The CDR3 totals 15 residues. Unmatched junction bases numbered 2, after V lost 4 bases and J lost 2 bases. DNA of the CDR3: TGTGCCAGCAGCCTTGGACAGGGGGCCACAGATACGCAGTATTTT. This sequence encodes CASSLGQGATDTQYF.

This chain links TRBV9 with TRBJ2-1; 12 nucleotides line up with TRBD1. With 4 bases clipped from V and 7 bases from J, the junction kept 9 bases outside the gene matches. The CDR3 consists of 16 residues. CDR1 is SGDLS, CDR2 YYNGEE, per germline. CDR3 in DNA: TGTGCCAGCAGCTCCCGCCGGGGACAGGGGGCTAATGAGCAGTTCTTC. Its protein product is CASSSRRGQGANEQFF.

The chain couples TRBV4-1 to TRBJ2-5, with 7 bases lining up with TRBD2. Looked up from germline, CDR1 is MGHRA and CDR2 is YSYEKL. The V gene end was trimmed by 1 base and the J gene end by 0 bases; junction bases not matched to a gene: 5. The CDR3 is 16 amino acids. DNA for the CDR3: TGCGCCAGCAGCCAAGGCCGTCTAGCGGACCAAGAGACCCAGTACTTC. This gives the protein CASSQGRLADQETQYF.

The chain combines TRBV10-1 with TRBJ2-5; TRBD1 might be the D (6 bases). The germline V and J ends were trimmed by 6 bases and 1 base, with 9 bases remaining between them. Germline values: CDR1 WNHNN, CDR2 SYGVQD (reference sequence). The CDR3 is 13 amino acids. The CDR3 DNA is TGCGCCAGCAGCCGGGACACCCAAGAGACCCAGTACTTC. This encodes CASSRDTQETQYF.

The chain links TRBV28 to TRBJ2-3, with D tentatively TRBD2 (6 bases). The CDR3 loop spans 16 amino acids. Trimming pared 5 bases from V and 0 bases from J, leaving 15 bases between. CDR1 and CDR2 from the germline V gene are MDHEN and SYDVKM. CDR3 bases: TGTGCCAGCAGTGAAACCGGTGGGACTAGCACAGATACGCAGTATTTT. Protein: CASSETGGTSTDTQYF.

The gene calls are TRBV5-1 and TRBJ2-1; 10 nucleotides align to TRBD2. The CDR3 has 14 residues. Germline V gene data show CDR1 as SGHRS and CDR2 as YFSETQ. The J segment lost 7 bases and the V segment lost 5 bases, leaving 6 bases of the junction unmatched. The CDR3 nucleotides read TGCGCCAGCAGTAAAGCGGGGGGGAATAATGAGCAGTTCTTC. Its translation is CASSKAGGNNEQFF.

This sequence joins TRBV7-2 and TRBJ2-7; 8 nucleotides match TRBD2. V lost 5 bases and J lost 1; bases outside the gene matches: 7. Germline V gene lookup returns CDR1 SGHTA and CDR2 FQGNSA. CDR3 length equals 15 residues. The CDR3 protein is CASSPGLAISYEQYV. The CDR3 DNA reads TGTGCCAGCAGCCCCGGACTAGCTATTTCCTACGAGCAGTACGTC.

This chain links TRBV5-1 with TRBJ2-6, with D possibly being TRBD1 (6 bases). The germline V and J ends were trimmed by 3 bases and 2 bases, with 9 bases remaining between them. This CDR3 has 15 residues. From germline, CDR1 is SGHRS and CDR2 YFSETQ. The CDR3 region is CASSSGTTGANVLTF. The CDR3 coding sequence is TGCGCCAGCAGCTCCGGGACAACTGGGGCCAACGTCCTGACTTTC.

The rearrangement links TRBV9 to TRBJ1-1, with 7 positions matching TRBD1. The CDR3 is 14 residues long. J gave up 2 bases and V 4 bases, and 5 bases lay outside the gene matches. Germline V gene lookup returns CDR1 SGDLS and CDR2 YYNGEE. The CDR3 region is CASSPRTGNTEAFF. In nucleotides, the CDR3 is TGTGCCAGCAGCCCCAGGACAGGTAACACTGAAGCTTTCTTT.

The chain has TRBV29-1 and TRBJ1-6, with a tentative D call TRBD1 (5 bases). Germline V lookup: CDR1 SQVTM, CDR2 ANQGSEA. The V gene lost 6 bases and the J gene lost 0 bases, with 18 bases spanning the gap. CDR3 length: 17 amino acids. This chain's CDR3 is CSVRPPGERSYNSPLHF. The DNA for the CDR3 is TGCAGCGTCCGACCGCCGGGGGAACGCTCCTATAATTCACCCCTCCACTTT. Using reference TRBV29-1 and TRBJ1-6 for the parts outside the CDR3, the full variable domain is SAVISQKPSRDICQRGTSLTIQCQVDSQVTMMFWYRQQPGQSLTLIATANQGSEATYESGFVIDKFPISRPNLTFSTLTVSNMSPEDSSIYLCSVRPPGERSYNSPLHFGNGTRLTVT.

This chain uses TRBV5-5 with TRBJ1-1, with 12 bases lining up with TRBD1. The V segment lost 7 bases and the J segment 6 bases; nucleotides outside the gene matches: 4. Germline lookup yields CDR1 SGHKS and CDR2 YYEKEE (reference sequence). The CDR3 runs to 13 residues. CDR3 nucleotides: TGTGCCAGCCTCGGGACAGGGGGCCCTGAAGCTTTCTTT. Its protein is CASLGTGGPEAFF.

This clone was counted a single time. V and J are TRBV19 and TRBJ2-1; the D is unclear. Germline V gene data show CDR1 as LNHDA and CDR2 as SQIVND (reference sequence). V gave up 6 bases and J gave up 0 bases, with 12 bases separating them. This CDR3 region has 15 residues. This CDR3 is CASSQALSSYNEQFF. The CDR3 nucleotides read TGTGCCAGTAGCCAGGCCCTGAGCTCCTACAATGAGCAGTTCTTC. The variable domain in full, completed from reference TRBV19 and TRBJ2-1, reads DGGITQSPKYLFRKEGQNVTLSCEQNLNHDAMYWYRQDPGQGLRLIYYSQIVNDFQKGDIAEGYSVSREKKESFPLTVTSAQKNPTAFYLCASSQALSSYNEQFFGPGTRLTVL.

V is TRBV6-4 and J is TRBJ2-4; no clear D gene. Per germline, CDR1 MRHNA and CDR2 SNTAGT. CDR3 length: 15 residues. V dropped 3 bases and J dropped 0 bases, with 9 bases sitting between them. CDR3 residues: CASSESPTAKNIQYF. Written as DNA, the CDR3 is TGTGCCAGCAGTGAATCCCCTACAGCCAAAAACATTCAGTACTTC.

The V gene is TRBV27, the J gene TRBJ2-5; 13 bases align to TRBD2. Looked up from germline, CDR1 is MNHEY and CDR2 is SMNVEV (reference sequence). Trimming cost V 5 bases and J 7 bases; bases outside gene matches: 10. This CDR3 contains 16 residues. DNA of the CDR3: TGTGCCAGCAGTCCCCGACTAGCGGGGGGACCCCGGACCCAGTACTTC. It encodes CASSPRLAGGPRTQYF.

The chain is built from TRBV2 and TRBJ1-5; D unresolved. The germline gives CDR1 SNHLY, CDR2 FYNNEI. The CDR3 length is 14 residues. The V and J ends lost 2 bases and 0 bases respectively, with 5 bases between them. The DNA of the CDR3 is TGTGCCAGCAGTGAAATATATAGCAATCAGCCCCAGCATTTT. It is translated as CASSEIYSNQPQHF.